This entry features one T cell receptor (beta chain) sequence. Antigen specificity is unknown. The source of the sample is a study of blood T cells in healthy people across ages. Notes on the study in general: What prevented conclusive comparison of naive and antigen-experienced cells was that PBMCs were unsorted.

A second PCR of roughly 7 to 11 cycles used a sample-barcoded 5' primer and a J-beta primer mix. Every single cDNA molecule received a tag from a template-switch adaptor with 12 random nucleotides. TCRdb passed the 5' RACE reads through MiXCR, listing each CDR3 protein once. This sample has some 780,000 distinct CDR3 sequences, with 56% found just once. In germline, CDR1 is SGHTA, CDR2 FQGNSA. This CDR3 has 16 residues. The chain is built from TRBV7-2 and TRBJ2-4; D is uncertain. The J call may be faulty, since TRBJ2-7 better matches the DNA end. This TCR derives from a man aged 40-55 years in good health. The specimen was blood. The DNA for the CDR3 is TGTGCCAGCAGCTTAGATCACGGCTCTTCTCCATACGAGCAGTACTTC. It specifies CASSLDHGSSPYEQYF.